These 9 T cell receptor beta chains were sequenced from one sample in a study of T cells in Graves' hyperthyroidism and ophthalmopathy. Researchers amplified the TCR beta CDR3 regions from RNA transcripts. A set of HTBI primers served as the primers for a first-round RT-PCR of the TCR CDR3. TCRdb re-called the multiplex PCR reads with MiXCR, one entry per CDR3 protein. Among 300,000 to 450,000 distinct CDR3 sequences listed, 17% were seen once. The sequencing input was blood. The receptors derive from a woman aged 25 to 45 with Graves' hyperthyroidism that later progressed to Graves' ophthalmopathy.

The V and J genes are TRBV20-1 and TRBJ2-5; D perhaps matches TRBD2 (6 bases). Trimming left V 6 bases short and J 7 bases short, with 21 bases between. Germline V gene data show CDR1 as DFQATT and CDR2 as SNEGSKA (reference sequence). CDR3 size: 14 residues. This CDR3 is CSAHQPAEGGTQYF. The CDR3 nucleotides read TGCAGTGCGCACCAACCTGCGGAGGGAGGGACCCAGTACTTC.

This clonotype was picked up many times. The chain uses TRBV27 and TRBJ2-1, with 12 bases identical to TRBD2. CDR3 length: 16 amino acids. V shed 4 bases and J 3 bases; nucleotides not matched to a gene: 4. Germline loops: CDR1 MNHEY, CDR2 SMNVEV (reference sequence). The CDR3 sequence is CASSSRTSGNYNEQFF. The CDR3 nucleotides read TGTGCCAGCAGTTCACGGACTAGCGGGAACTACAATGAGCAGTTCTTC.

This chain connects TRBV15 to TRBJ1-2; D uncertain. The CDR3 extends over 12 amino acids. Germline CDR1 and CDR2: LNHNV and YYDKDF (reference sequence). Trimming took 0 bases from V and 1 from J, leaving 0 bases between them. CDR3 region: CATSRDNYGYTF. In nucleotides, the CDR3 is TGTGCCACCAGCAGAGATAACTATGGCTACACCTTC. Full variable domain (outside the CDR3, taken from reference TRBV15 and TRBJ1-2): DAMVIQNPRYQVTQFGKPVTLSCSQTLNHNVMYWYQQKSSQAPKLLFHYYDKDFNNEADTPDNFQSRRPNTSFCFLDIRSPGLGDTAMYLCATSRDNYGYTFGSGTRLTVV.

This clonotype was seen ten or more times. The J gene is TRBJ1-2, the V gene TRBV29-1; no reliable D call. V lost 3 bases and J 1 base, leaving 9 bases between the germline ends. Germline V gene data show CDR1 as SQVTM and CDR2 as ANQGSEA. The CDR3 has 13 residues. For the CDR3, the DNA is TGCAGCGTTGACAAGGAGAGTAACTATGGCTACACCTTC. It yields the protein CSVDKESNYGYTF.

The V and J genes are TRBV5-1 and TRBJ2-2, with D possibly called TRBD1 or TRBD2 (5 bases each). The V gene's germline CDR1 is SGHRS and CDR2 YFSETQ. V lost 5 bases, J lost 8 bases, and 19 bases lay in between. There are 15 residues in the CDR3. As DNA, the CDR3 is TGCGCCAGCAGTTACCGGGACGGTTTGGAAGGGGAGCTGTTTTTT. Encoded protein: CASSYRDGLEGELFF.

J is TRBJ2-7 and V is TRBV14; D is unresolved. The CDR3 length is 13 residues. Deletions cut 2 bases from V and 2 bases from J, with 7 bases between. Germline lookup yields CDR1 SGHDN and CDR2 FVKESK. The CDR3 coding sequence is TGTGCCAGCAGCCAAAGGGCTGCCTACGAGCAGTACTTC. Protein product: CASSQRAAYEQYF.

V and J are TRBV3-1 and TRBJ2-7; the D is unclear. CDR1 and CDR2 from the germline V gene are LGHDT and YNNKEL (reference sequence). V dropped 8 bases and J dropped 3 bases, with 17 bases sitting between them. The CDR3 sequence is 14 residues long. This chain's CDR3 is CASLGSTGGYEQYF. CDR3 bases: TGTGCCAGCCTCGGATCAACCGGCGGCTACGAGCAGTACTTC.

The V gene is TRBV2, the J gene TRBJ2-1; D gene uncertain. CDR3 size: 14 residues. Germline CDR1 SNHLY, CDR2 FYNNEI. V shed 4 bases and J shed 4 bases, with 11 bases lying between them. The CDR3 DNA follows: TGTGCCAGCAGTGCTAGTTACAGTTACAATGAGCAGTTCTTC. Residues: CASSASYSYNEQFF.

Many counts were recorded for this clonotype. One end of the junction varies from germline; a read error may be responsible. The chain couples TRBV5-1 to TRBJ2-1; tentatively, D is TRBD1 (6 bases). The CDR3 extends over 14 amino acids. The germline CDR1 and CDR2 sequences are SGHRS and YFSETQ. The CDR3 sequence: CASSLGGSYNEQFF. The DNA of the CDR3 is TGTGCCAGCAGTTTAGGGGGCTCCTACAATGAGCAGTTCTTC.